The 29 T cell receptor beta chains below were found in one sample sequenced in a study of glioma-infiltrating T cells. Amplification of TCR alpha and beta CDR3 regions from RNA used iRepertoire nested multiplex PCR. TCRdb used MiXCR to reprocess the multiplex PCR reads, holding one entry per CDR3 protein. This sample has about 410,000 distinct CDR3 sequences, with more than 35% found just once. The specimen was glioma tissue, nonneoplastic brain tissue, or PBMCs (not recorded which). These receptors were obtained from a human donor with low-grade glioma or glioblastoma, undergoing nonglioma brain surgery, or in good health (not recorded which).

The chain combines TRBV6-2 or TRBV6-3 with TRBJ1-2; D is unclear. The CDR3 consists of 17 residues. Trimming cost V 1 base and J 4 bases, with 19 bases left between them. Germline CDR1 is MNHEY and CDR2 is SVGEGT. The CDR3 sequence: CASSYLPSLAVIYGYTF. As DNA, the CDR3 is TGTGCCAGCAGTTACTTGCCGTCCTTGGCGGTGATCTATGGCTACACCTTC.

This clonotype was observed a handful of times. This sequence joins TRBV20-1 and TRBJ1-2; D is unresolved. Trimming removed 5 bases from V and 0 bases from J, with 13 bases in between. The germline gives CDR1 DFQATT, CDR2 SNEGSKA (reference sequence). The CDR3 covers 14 residues. This chain's CDR3 is CSADQTWPNYGYTF. In DNA form, the CDR3 reads TGCAGTGCTGACCAGACCTGGCCTAACTATGGCTACACCTTC.

This clonotype came up many times. The rearrangement joins TRBV6-6 to TRBJ1-5; D remains unclear. Trimming left V 2 bases short and J 0 bases short, with 14 bases between. Per germline, CDR1 MNHNY and CDR2 SVGAGI (reference sequence). This CDR3 is built from 17 residues. The CDR3 DNA reads as TGTGCCAGCAGTTACGGGCGGGGTCTCCATAGCAATCAGCCCCAGCATTTT. Its protein is CASSYGRGLHSNQPQHF.

At least ten counts were recorded for this clonotype. The V and J genes are TRBV27 and TRBJ1-3; weak D call: TRBD1 (5 bases). This CDR3 is 15 amino acids long. V was cut by 0 bases and J by 3 bases, with 9 bases left in between. Per the germline V gene, CDR1 is MNHEY and CDR2 is SMNVEV (reference sequence). The DNA of the CDR3 is TGTGCCAGCAGTTTATCGCCAGGGTATGGAAACACCATATATTTT. This gives the protein CASSLSPGYGNTIYF.

This clonotype has just one count. The V call is TRBV3-1, the J call TRBJ2-3, with no clear D. The CDR3 runs to 15 residues. Trimming took off 4 bases at V and 5 bases at J, with 16 bases between the two ends. CDR1 LGHDT and CDR2 YNNKEL come from the germline V gene (reference sequence). The CDR3 DNA follows: TGTGCCAGCAGCCCCCCCGGCGGCGACGAAGATACGCAGTATTTT. Translated, it gives CASSPPGGDEDTQYF.

The V and J genes are TRBV28 and TRBJ1-2, with D unclear. V gave up 6 bases and J gave up 1 base, with 3 bases separating them. CDR1 MDHEN and CDR2 SYDVKM come from the germline V gene. The CDR3 contains 11 residues. CDR3 coding DNA: TGTGCCAGCAGATTTAACTATGGCTACACCTTC. As protein: CASRFNYGYTF.

About this clonotype: At one end, the junction sequence differs from germline, possibly due to a read error. The chain is built from TRBV4-1 and TRBJ1-1; no firm D call. This CDR3 has 13 residues. From germline, CDR1 is MGHRA and CDR2 YSYEKL. CDR3 sequence reads: CASSQYGDTEDFF. The CDR3 coding sequence is TGCGCCAGCAGCCAATACGGCGACACTGAAGATTTCTTT.

This clonotype showed up just a few times. V usage is TRBV20-1 and J usage is TRBJ2-7; 8 bases are a match to TRBD2. The CDR3 has 11 amino acids. Germline-derived CDR1 and CDR2 are DFQATT and SNEGSKA (reference sequence). J gave up 7 bases and V 3 bases, and 2 bases lay outside the gene matches. The CDR3 DNA is TGCAGTGCTAGGACTAGCGCAGAGCAGTACTTC. Its translation is CSARTSAEQYF.

A few counts support this clonotype. The chain couples TRBV7-2 to TRBJ2-3, with TRBD2 matching over 11 bases. The CDR3 consists of 16 residues. V lost 1 base and J lost 5; bases outside the gene matches: 5. Germline CDR1 is SGHTA and CDR2 is FQGNSA. CDR3 residues: CASSLVSGREGDTQYF. The DNA of the CDR3 is TGTGCCAGCAGCTTAGTTAGCGGGAGGGAGGGAGATACGCAGTATTTT.

The V and J genes are TRBV28 and TRBJ1-2; D unclear. This CDR3 comprises 14 residues. The germline V gene has CDR1 MDHEN and CDR2 SYDVKM. Trimming stripped 6 bases from V and 13 bases from J, with 24 bases between. DNA for the CDR3: TGTGCCAGCAGCCGCTCTTCCGGGAGGGTACGCTGCACCTTC. Translated: CASSRSSGRVRCTF.

This clonotype has at least ten counts. V is TRBV27 and J is TRBJ2-1; 14 bases agree with TRBD2. Germline V gives CDR1 MNHEY, CDR2 SMNVEV (reference sequence). The V gene end was trimmed by 5 bases and the J gene end by 6 bases; junction bases not matched to a gene: 0. The CDR3 has 14 amino acids. The CDR3 protein is CASSGTSGGNEQFF. The CDR3 region has the DNA TGTGCCAGCAGTGGGACTAGCGGGGGCAATGAGCAGTTCTTC.

This clonotype was found many times. The chain has TRBV27 and TRBJ1-5, with 7 bases aligning to TRBD1. The CDR3 spans 14 residues. V trimming: 5 bases; J trimming: 0 bases; junction bases outside the gene matches: 1. Germline V CDR1 and CDR2: MNHEY, SMNVEV (reference sequence). As DNA, the CDR3 is TGTGCCAGCAGTACAGGGGTTAGCAATCAGCCCCAGCATTTT. Its protein is CASSTGVSNQPQHF.

This CDR3 is CASSSLASGAYEQYF. In DNA form, the CDR3 reads TGTGCCAGCAGCTCCCTGGCTAGCGGGGCCTACGAGCAGTACTTC. The J gene is TRBJ2-7, the V gene TRBV19, with 9 positions matching TRBD2. The trim removed 9 bases at V and 2 bases at J, leaving 11 bases unmatched. CDR1 LNHDA and CDR2 SQIVND come from the germline V gene (reference sequence). The CDR3 consists of 15 residues.

About this clonotype itself: A read error may explain this, as a much larger clone is one base away. The rearrangement uses TRBV27 and TRBJ2-1; D may be TRBD2 (5 bases). The CDR3 is 16 residues long. The V end lost 8 bases, the J end lost 1 base, and 18 bases lay between the germline ends. Germline V gene lookup returns CDR1 MNHEY and CDR2 SMNVEV (reference sequence). CDR3 in amino acids: CASATPSFNSYNEQFF. The CDR3 DNA reads as TGTGCCAGCGCGACCCCTAGCTTCAATTCCTACAATGAGCAGTTCTTC.

The V and J genes are TRBV4-2 and TRBJ1-1; D unclear. This CDR3 has 18 residues. Trimming cost V 4 bases and J 3 bases, with 24 bases left between them. The germline gives CDR1 LGHNA, CDR2 YNFKEQ. The DNA of the CDR3 is TGTGCCAGCAGCCCCCAACCGGCGGCACTTGGCGTCGACACTGAAGCTTTCTTT. Its protein product is CASSPQPAALGVDTEAFF.

The chain is built from TRBV4-3 and TRBJ1-5, with 12 positions matching TRBD1. The V gene's germline CDR1 is LGHNA and CDR2 YSLEER. V trimming: 0 bases; J trimming: 7 bases; junction bases outside the gene matches: 7. The CDR3 covers 17 residues. The CDR3 loop reads CASSQDRGTGGWQPQHF. The CDR3 DNA follows: TGCGCCAGCAGCCAAGATCGGGGGACAGGGGGCTGGCAGCCCCAGCATTTT.

The chain combines TRBV27 with TRBJ2-3; no clear D gene. Germline assignment: CDR1 MNHEY and CDR2 SMNVEV (reference sequence). This CDR3 is 12 amino acids long. V gave up 6 bases and J gave up 3 bases, with 7 bases separating them. Written as DNA, the CDR3 is TGTGCCAGCAGCCGCTGGACAGATACGCAGTATTTT. Protein product: CASSRWTDTQYF.

The chain links TRBV28 to TRBJ1-2; possible D gene TRBD1, 5 bases. This CDR3 contains 13 residues. Trimming removed 6 bases from V and 4 bases from J, with 12 bases in between. Per germline, CDR1 MDHEN and CDR2 SYDVKM. CDR3: CASSSQGSYGYTF. The CDR3 DNA follows: TGTGCCAGCAGCTCCCAGGGTAGCTATGGCTACACCTTC.

This clonotype has only a few counts. One junction end does not reproduce the germline sequence, and a read error may be involved. The CDR3 spells CASSSNDRFYGYAF. The CDR3 DNA reads as TGTGCCAGCAGTTCCAATGACAGGTTTTATGGCTACGCCTTC. The rearrangement links TRBV6-5 to TRBJ1-2, with D tentatively TRBD1 (6 bases). Germline values: CDR1 MNHEY, CDR2 SVGAGI. The CDR3 covers 14 residues.

This clonotype was counted between two and nine times. The chain has TRBV4-1 and TRBJ2-7, with a tentative D call TRBD1 (5 bases). Trimming cost V 1 base and J 4 bases, with 11 bases left between them. Germline V lookup: CDR1 MGHRA, CDR2 YSYEKL. The CDR3 covers 14 residues. CDR3 coding DNA: TGCGCCAGCAGCCAAGTAAGGGGAATGTACGAGCAGTACTTC. It is translated as CASSQVRGMYEQYF.

Many counts were recorded for this clonotype. This chain links TRBV6-1 with TRBJ2-7; no definite D call. Germline CDR1 MNHNS, CDR2 SASEGT. The V gene lost 6 bases and the J gene lost 3 bases, with 18 bases spanning the gap. The CDR3 totals 15 residues. The CDR3: CASSAQGVLGYEQYF. DNA for the CDR3: TGTGCCAGCAGCGCCCAAGGAGTGCTGGGCTACGAGCAGTACTTC.

The chain couples TRBV20-1 to TRBJ2-4, with 9 bases that match TRBD2. In germline, CDR1 is DFQATT, CDR2 SNEGSKA (reference sequence). This CDR3 has 14 residues. V lost 5 bases, J lost 3 bases, and 5 bases stayed unmatched. CDR3 amino acids: CSAVPAGGKNIQYF. CDR3 bases: TGCAGTGCTGTACCAGCGGGGGGCAAAAACATTCAGTACTTC.

V is TRBV29-1 and J is TRBJ1-2, with D hard to call. This CDR3 region has 12 residues. Germline CDR1 is SQVTM and CDR2 is ANQGSEA. V was shortened by 6 bases and J by 2 bases, with 10 bases between the two germline ends. The chain's CDR3 is CSVGGQNYGYTF. CDR3 bases: TGCAGCGTCGGCGGCCAAAACTATGGCTACACCTTC.

The chain joins TRBV20-1 to TRBJ2-1, with 7 positions matching TRBD2. From germline, CDR1 is DFQATT and CDR2 SNEGSKA (reference sequence). Trimming removed 6 bases from V and 7 bases from J; junction bases left unmatched: 27. The CDR3 has 19 amino acids. The CDR3 nucleotides are TGCAGTGCCCCCTGGCCCGGGGAGACTAGCAGGAGGGCCTGGAATGAGCAGTTCTTC. Its translation: CSAPWPGETSRRAWNEQFF.

Note on this clonotype: One end of the junction does not line up with germline, which may come from a read error. The J gene is TRBJ2-2, the V gene TRBV28; possible D gene TRBD2, 5 bases. Germline V gene sequence: CDR1 MDHEN, CDR2 SYDVKM. CDR3 size: 16 residues. CDR3 amino acids: CASRFVGNLNTGELLF. The CDR3 coding sequence is TGTGCCAGCAGATTTGTTGGGAACCTGAACACCGGGGAGCTGCTTTTT.

This clonotype was found many times. The chain joins TRBV6-1 to TRBJ1-2; possible D gene TRBD1, 6 bases. This CDR3 is 15 amino acids long. V shed 5 bases and J shed 0 bases, with 13 bases lying between them. Germline V gene sequence: CDR1 MNHNS, CDR2 SASEGT. The CDR3 loop reads CASSPTGTANYGYTF. The DNA of the CDR3 is TGTGCCAGCAGTCCCACAGGGACGGCTAACTATGGCTACACCTTC.

The rearrangement links TRBV27 to TRBJ2-7; 7 nucleotides match TRBD2. Trimming at V came to 2 bases and at J to 3 bases, leaving 4 bases not matched to a gene. The CDR3 contains 14 residues. Germline CDR1 reads MNHEY; CDR2 reads SMNVEV (reference sequence). The CDR3 coding sequence is TGTGCCAGCAGTTTAAGGCGGGAGCGCTACGAGCAGTACTTC. Residues: CASSLRRERYEQYF.

The V call is TRBV29-1, the J call TRBJ2-7, with TRBD1 matching over 7 bases. Germline V gene data show CDR1 as SQVTM and CDR2 as ANQGSEA. The CDR3 loop spans 13 amino acids. Trimming took 4 bases from V and 1 from J; bases not matched to a gene: 4. This CDR3 reads CSVGDSPSYEQYF. CDR3 nucleotide sequence: TGCAGCGTTGGGGACAGCCCATCCTACGAGCAGTACTTC.

For this clonotype: This could be a read error, since a much larger clone is one nucleotide away. This chain joins TRBV20-1 and TRBJ2-1, with D possibly being TRBD2 (5 bases). The CDR3 totals 10 residues. Looked up from germline, CDR1 is DFQATT and CDR2 is SNEGSKA (reference sequence). The CDR3 DNA sequence: TGCAGAGCCATGATTCGGGGGCAGTTCTTC. The encoded protein is CRAMIRGQFF.